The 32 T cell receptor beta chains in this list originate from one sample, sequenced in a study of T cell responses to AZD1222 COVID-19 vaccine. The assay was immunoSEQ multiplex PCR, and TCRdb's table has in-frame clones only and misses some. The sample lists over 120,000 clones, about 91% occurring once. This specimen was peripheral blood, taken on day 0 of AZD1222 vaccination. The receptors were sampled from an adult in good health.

Here the CDR3 DNA reads TGTGCCAGCAGCTTACAGGGGGTGGGCACCGGGGAGCTGTTTTTT. Translation: CASSLQGVGTGELFF. V and J are TRBV7-2 and TRBJ2-2; 7 nucleotides match TRBD1. Germline CDR1 is SGHTA and CDR2 is FQGNSA. The length of the CDR3 is 15 residues. Trimming removed 2 bases from V and 4 bases from J; junction bases left unmatched: 4.

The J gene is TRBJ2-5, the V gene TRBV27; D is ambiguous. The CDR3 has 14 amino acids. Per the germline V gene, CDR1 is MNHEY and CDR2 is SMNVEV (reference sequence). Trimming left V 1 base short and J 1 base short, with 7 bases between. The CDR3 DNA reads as TGTGCCAGCAGTTTATGGGGTTTCCAAGAGACCCAGTACTTC. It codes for CASSLWGFQETQYF.

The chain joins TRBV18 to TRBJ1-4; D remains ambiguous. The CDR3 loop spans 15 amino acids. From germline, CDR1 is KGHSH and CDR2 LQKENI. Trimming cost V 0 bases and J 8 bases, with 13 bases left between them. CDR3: CASSPPRHAQEKLFF. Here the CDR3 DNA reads TGTGCCAGCTCACCACCGCGCCACGCGCAGGAAAAACTGTTTTTT.

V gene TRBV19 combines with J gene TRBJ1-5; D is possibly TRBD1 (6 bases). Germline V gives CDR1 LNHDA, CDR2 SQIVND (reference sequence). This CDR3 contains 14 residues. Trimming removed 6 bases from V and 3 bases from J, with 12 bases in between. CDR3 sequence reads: CASRPPGVNQPQHF. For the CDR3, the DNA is TGTGCCAGTAGGCCACCAGGGGTCAATCAGCCCCAGCATTTT.

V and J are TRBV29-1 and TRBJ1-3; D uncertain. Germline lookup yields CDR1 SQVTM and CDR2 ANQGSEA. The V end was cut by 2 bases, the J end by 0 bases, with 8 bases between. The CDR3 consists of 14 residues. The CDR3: CSVERRNSGNTIYF. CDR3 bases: TGCAGCGTTGAAAGAAGGAACTCTGGAAACACCATATATTTT.

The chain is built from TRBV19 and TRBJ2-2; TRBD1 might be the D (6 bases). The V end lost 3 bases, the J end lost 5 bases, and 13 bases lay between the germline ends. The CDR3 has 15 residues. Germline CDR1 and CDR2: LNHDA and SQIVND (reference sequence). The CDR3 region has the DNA TGTGCCAGTAGTATCCTAGGGGGAAGAACCGGGGAGCTGTTTTTT. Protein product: CASSILGGRTGELFF. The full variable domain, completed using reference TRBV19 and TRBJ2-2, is DGGITQSPKYLFRKEGQNVTLSCEQNLNHDAMYWYRQDPGQGLRLIYYSQIVNDFQKGDIAEGYSVSREKKESFPLTVTSAQKNPTAFYLCASSILGGRTGELFFGEGSRLTVL.

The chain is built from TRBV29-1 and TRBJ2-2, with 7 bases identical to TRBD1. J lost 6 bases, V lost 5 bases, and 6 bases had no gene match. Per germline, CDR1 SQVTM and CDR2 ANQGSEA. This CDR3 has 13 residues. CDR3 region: CSVRPDRPGELFF. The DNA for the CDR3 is TGCAGCGTTCGACCGGACAGGCCCGGGGAGCTGTTTTTT.

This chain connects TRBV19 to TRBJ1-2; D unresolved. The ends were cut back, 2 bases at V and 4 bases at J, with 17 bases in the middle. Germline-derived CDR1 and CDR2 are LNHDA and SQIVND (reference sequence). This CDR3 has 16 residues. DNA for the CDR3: TGTGCCAGTAGTATACCGGGCAATTCTGGATTCTATGGCTACACCTTC. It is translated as CASSIPGNSGFYGYTF.

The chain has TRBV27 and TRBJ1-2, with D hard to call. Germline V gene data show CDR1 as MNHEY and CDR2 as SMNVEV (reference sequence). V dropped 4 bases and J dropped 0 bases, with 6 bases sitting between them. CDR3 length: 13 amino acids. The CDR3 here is CASSSAANYGYTF. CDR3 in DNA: TGTGCCAGCAGTTCGGCAGCTAACTATGGCTACACCTTC.

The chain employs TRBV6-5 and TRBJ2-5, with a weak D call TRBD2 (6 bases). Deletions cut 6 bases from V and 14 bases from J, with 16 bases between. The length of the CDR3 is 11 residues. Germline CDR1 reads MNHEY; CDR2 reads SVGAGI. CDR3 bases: TGTGCCAGCAGCGGTGCGGGACTCCCATACTTC. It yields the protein CASSGAGLPYF.

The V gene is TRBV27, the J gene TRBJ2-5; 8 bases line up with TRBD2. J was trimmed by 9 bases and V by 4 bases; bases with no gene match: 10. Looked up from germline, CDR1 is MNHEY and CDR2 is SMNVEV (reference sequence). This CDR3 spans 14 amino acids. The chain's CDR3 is CASSSGGTVMAQYF. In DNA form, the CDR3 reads TGTGCCAGCAGTTCGGGAGGGACGGTTATGGCCCAGTACTTC.

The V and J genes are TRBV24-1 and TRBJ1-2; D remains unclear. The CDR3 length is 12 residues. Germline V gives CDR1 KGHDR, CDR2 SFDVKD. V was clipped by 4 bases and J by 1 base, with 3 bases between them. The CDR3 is CATSEYNYGYTF. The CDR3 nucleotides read TGTGCCACCAGTGAATATAACTATGGCTACACCTTC.

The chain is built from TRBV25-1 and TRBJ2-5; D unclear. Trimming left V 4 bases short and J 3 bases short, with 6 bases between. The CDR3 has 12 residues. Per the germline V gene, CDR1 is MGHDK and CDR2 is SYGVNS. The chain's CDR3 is CASSGKKETQYF. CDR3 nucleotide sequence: TGTGCCAGCAGTGGGAAAAAAGAGACCCAGTACTTC.

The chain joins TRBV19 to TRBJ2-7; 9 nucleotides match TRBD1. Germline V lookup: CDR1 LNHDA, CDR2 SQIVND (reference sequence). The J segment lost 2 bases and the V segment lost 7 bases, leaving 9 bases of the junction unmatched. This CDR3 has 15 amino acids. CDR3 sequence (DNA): TGTGCCAGTAAGCCCCGGGGACAGGGTACCTACGAGCAGTACTTC. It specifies CASKPRGQGTYEQYF.

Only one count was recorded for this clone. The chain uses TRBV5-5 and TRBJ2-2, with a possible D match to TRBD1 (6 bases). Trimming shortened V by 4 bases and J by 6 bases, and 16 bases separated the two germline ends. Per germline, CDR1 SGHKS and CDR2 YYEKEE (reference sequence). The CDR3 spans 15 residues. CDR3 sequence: CASSPSQGFPGELFF. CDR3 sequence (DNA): TGTGCCAGCAGCCCAAGTCAGGGGTTTCCCGGGGAGCTGTTTTTT.

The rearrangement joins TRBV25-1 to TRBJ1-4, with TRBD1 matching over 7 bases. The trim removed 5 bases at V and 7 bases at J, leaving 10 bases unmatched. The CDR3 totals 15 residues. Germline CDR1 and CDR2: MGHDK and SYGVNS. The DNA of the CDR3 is TGTGCCAGCAGTCCGTGGTCAGGGGGTAGTGAAAAACTGTTTTTT. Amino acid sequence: CASSPWSGGSEKLFF.

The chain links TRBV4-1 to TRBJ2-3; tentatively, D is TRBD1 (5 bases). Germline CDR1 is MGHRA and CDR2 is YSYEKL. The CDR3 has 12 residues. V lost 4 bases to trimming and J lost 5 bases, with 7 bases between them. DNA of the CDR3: TGCGCCAGCAGCCCTACAGGAGATACGCAGTATTTT. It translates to CASSPTGDTQYF.

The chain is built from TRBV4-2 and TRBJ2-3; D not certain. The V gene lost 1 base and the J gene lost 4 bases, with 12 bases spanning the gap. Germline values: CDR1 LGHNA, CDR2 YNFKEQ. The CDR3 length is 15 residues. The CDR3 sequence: CASSQAQSPADTQYF. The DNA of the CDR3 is TGTGCCAGCAGCCAAGCCCAAAGTCCCGCAGATACGCAGTATTTT.

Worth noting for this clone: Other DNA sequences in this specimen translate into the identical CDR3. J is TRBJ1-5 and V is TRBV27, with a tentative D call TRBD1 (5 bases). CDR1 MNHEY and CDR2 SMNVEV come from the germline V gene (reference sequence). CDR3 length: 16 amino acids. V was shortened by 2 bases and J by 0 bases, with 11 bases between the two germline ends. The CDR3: CASSLGGTYSNQPQHF. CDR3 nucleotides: TGTGCCAGCAGTTTAGGGGGGACGTATAGCAATCAGCCCCAGCATTTT.

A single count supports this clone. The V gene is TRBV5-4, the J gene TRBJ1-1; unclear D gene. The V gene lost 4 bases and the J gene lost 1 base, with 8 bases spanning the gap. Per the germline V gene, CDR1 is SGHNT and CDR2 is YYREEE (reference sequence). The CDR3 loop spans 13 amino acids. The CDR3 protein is CASSTRKNTEAFF. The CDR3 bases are TGTGCCAGCAGCACCCGGAAGAACACTGAAGCTTTCTTT.

CDR3 sequence reads: CASSPWTGLNYGYTF. In DNA, the CDR3 is TGTGCCAGTAGTCCCTGGACAGGACTTAACTATGGCTACACCTTC. The chain carries TRBV19 and TRBJ1-2, with 7 bases lining up with TRBD1. The length of the CDR3 is 15 residues. The germline gives CDR1 LNHDA, CDR2 SQIVND (reference sequence). V was clipped by 5 bases and J by 1 base; unmatched bases: 7.

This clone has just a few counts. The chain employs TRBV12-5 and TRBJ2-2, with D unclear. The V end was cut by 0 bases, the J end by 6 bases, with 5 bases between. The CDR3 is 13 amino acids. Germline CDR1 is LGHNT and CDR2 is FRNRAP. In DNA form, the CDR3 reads TGTGCTAGTGGTTTGGTACTCGCCGGGGAGCTGTTTTTT. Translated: CASGLVLAGELFF.

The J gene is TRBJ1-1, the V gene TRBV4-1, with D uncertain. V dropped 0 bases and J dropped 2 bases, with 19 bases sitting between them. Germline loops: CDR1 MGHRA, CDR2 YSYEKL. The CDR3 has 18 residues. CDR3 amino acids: CASSQDSGFSFSNTEAFF. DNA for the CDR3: TGCGCCAGCAGCCAAGATTCGGGGTTCTCCTTTTCTAACACTGAAGCTTTCTTT.

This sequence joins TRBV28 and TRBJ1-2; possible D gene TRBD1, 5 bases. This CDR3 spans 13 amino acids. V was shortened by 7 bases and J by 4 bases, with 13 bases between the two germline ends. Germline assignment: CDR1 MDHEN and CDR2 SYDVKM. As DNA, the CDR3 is TGTGCCAGCACGGAGGGGCAACTCTATGGCTACACCTTC. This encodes CASTEGQLYGYTF.

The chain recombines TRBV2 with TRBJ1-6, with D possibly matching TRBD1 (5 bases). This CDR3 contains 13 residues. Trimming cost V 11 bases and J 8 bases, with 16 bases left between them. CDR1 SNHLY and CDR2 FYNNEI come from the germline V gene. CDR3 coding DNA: TGTGCCGGGGCCGGGACGGTCCATTCACCCCTCCACTTT. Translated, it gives CAGAGTVHSPLHF.

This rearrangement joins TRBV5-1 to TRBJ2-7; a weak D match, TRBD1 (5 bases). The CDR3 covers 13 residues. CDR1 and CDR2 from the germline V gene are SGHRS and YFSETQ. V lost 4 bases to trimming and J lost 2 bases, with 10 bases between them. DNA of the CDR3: TGCGCCAGCAGCGGGCAGGGTACCTACGAGCAGTACTTC. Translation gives CASSGQGTYEQYF.

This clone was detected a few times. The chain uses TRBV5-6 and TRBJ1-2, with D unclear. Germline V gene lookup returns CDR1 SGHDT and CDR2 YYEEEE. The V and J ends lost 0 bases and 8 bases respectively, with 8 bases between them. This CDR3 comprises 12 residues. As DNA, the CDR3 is TGTGCCAGCAGCTTGGCCCGCGGCGGCTACACCTTC. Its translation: CASSLARGGYTF.

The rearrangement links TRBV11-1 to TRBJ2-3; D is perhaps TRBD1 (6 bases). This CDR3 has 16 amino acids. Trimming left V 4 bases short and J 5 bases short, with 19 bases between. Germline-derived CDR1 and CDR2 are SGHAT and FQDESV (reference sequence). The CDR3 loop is CASSSTGTLPGDTQYF. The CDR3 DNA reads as TGTGCCAGCAGCTCCACCGGGACACTGCCAGGAGATACGCAGTATTTT.

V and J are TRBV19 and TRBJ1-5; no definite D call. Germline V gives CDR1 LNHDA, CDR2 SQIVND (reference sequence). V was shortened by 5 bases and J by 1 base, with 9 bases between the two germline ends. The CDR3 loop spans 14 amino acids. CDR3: CASSLAQSNQPQHF. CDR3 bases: TGTGCCAGTAGTCTGGCACAAAGCAATCAGCCCCAGCATTTT.

The CDR3 region has the DNA TGTGCCAGCAGTTACTCGGTCGGGACAGACTTTTACGAGCAGTACTTC. Translating it yields CASSYSVGTDFYEQYF. V usage is TRBV6-5 and J usage is TRBJ2-7; 7 nucleotides line up with TRBD1. This CDR3 comprises 16 residues. Trimming removed 0 bases from V and 4 bases from J; junction bases left unmatched: 9. Germline lookup yields CDR1 MNHEY and CDR2 SVGAGI.

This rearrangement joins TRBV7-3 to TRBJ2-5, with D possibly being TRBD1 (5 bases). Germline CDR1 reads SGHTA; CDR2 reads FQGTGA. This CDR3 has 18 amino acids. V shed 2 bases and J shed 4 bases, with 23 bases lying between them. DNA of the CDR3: TGTGCCAGCAGCTTAGACCCTCCTGATCGCGTTAGGGGAGAGACCCAGTACTTC. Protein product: CASSLDPPDRVRGETQYF.

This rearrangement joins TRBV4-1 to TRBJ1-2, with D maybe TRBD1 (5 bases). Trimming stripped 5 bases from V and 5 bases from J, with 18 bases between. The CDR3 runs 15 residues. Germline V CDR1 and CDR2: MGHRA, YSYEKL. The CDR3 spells CASSEGTTPPYGYTF. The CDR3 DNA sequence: TGCGCCAGCAGCGAAGGGACGACCCCTCCTTATGGCTACACCTTC.